One and the same sample provided the 18 T cell receptor beta chains below, sequenced in a study of blood T cell repertoires in COVID-19 (TCRdb year 2020). Libraries were prepared through the immunoSEQ multiplex PCR assay. Imported from immuneACCESS, the table was reduced by TCRdb to in-frame sequences with V and J called. These copies leave out some clones; in studies compared against another copy, an unresolved V gene accounts for under half, and the cause of the remainder is not known. Across this sample there are approximately 300,000 clones, with around 90% seen only once. The leading ten clones occupy 3.5% to 4.5% of the sample. The material sequenced was peripheral blood. The receptors here all came from a woman aged 40 to 50 with acute or convalescent COVID-19.

The chain has TRBV27 and TRBJ2-2; D remains unclear. The ends were cut back, 1 base at V and 6 bases at J, with 3 bases in the middle. The CDR3 loop spans 12 amino acids. CDR1 is MNHEY, CDR2 SMNVEV, per germline (reference sequence). CDR3 DNA sequence: TGTGCCAGCAGTTTATTCGCCGGGGAGCTGTTTTTT. Its translation: CASSLFAGELFF.

The V and J genes are TRBV24-1 and TRBJ1-1; TRBD1 aligns across 11 bases. This CDR3 region has 15 residues. The germline V gene has CDR1 KGHDR and CDR2 SFDVKD. The trim removed 3 bases at V and 5 bases at J, leaving 4 bases unmatched. The CDR3 protein is CATSDGGQGATEAFF. CDR3 sequence (DNA): TGTGCCACCAGTGATGGCGGACAGGGGGCAACTGAAGCTTTCTTT.

This clone was seen only a few times. The V and J genes are TRBV4-2 and TRBJ1-6; 12 nucleotides line up with TRBD1. Germline assignment: CDR1 LGHNA and CDR2 YNFKEQ. The length of the CDR3 is 18 residues. J lost 8 bases, V lost 0 bases, and 8 bases had no gene match. CDR3 region: CASSQDLPGQGAHSPLHF. CDR3 sequence (DNA): TGTGCCAGCAGCCAAGATCTACCGGGACAGGGGGCTCATTCACCCCTCCACTTT.

The genes are TRBV2 and TRBJ2-7, with 14 bases fitting TRBD2. CDR1 is SNHLY, CDR2 FYNNEI, per germline. With V trimmed by 0 bases and J by 0 bases, 1 base remained unmatched. The CDR3 has 17 residues. CDR3: CASSEAGLAGGSYEQYV. The CDR3 DNA is TGTGCCAGCAGTGAAGCAGGACTAGCGGGGGGCTCCTACGAGCAGTACGTC.

The V gene is TRBV9, the J gene TRBJ1-2, with D perhaps TRBD1 (6 bases). The CDR3 spans 14 residues. Germline assignment: CDR1 SGDLS and CDR2 YYNGEE. The V gene lost 5 bases and the J gene lost 5 bases, with 16 bases spanning the gap. This chain's CDR3 is CASRRGQGLYGYTF. CDR3 in DNA: TGTGCCAGCAGAAGAGGGCAGGGGCTATATGGCTACACCTTC.

This chain connects TRBV19 to TRBJ1-2, with a possible D match to TRBD1 (5 bases). Germline assignment: CDR1 LNHDA and CDR2 SQIVND (reference sequence). Trimming cost V 1 base and J 5 bases, with 11 bases left between them. There are 14 residues in the CDR3. The CDR3 coding sequence is TGTGCCAGTAGTATAGCCGGGGGGGGATATGGCTACACCTTC. Translating it yields CASSIAGGGYGYTF.

V and J are TRBV25-1 and TRBJ2-7, with a possible D match to TRBD1 (6 bases). This CDR3 comprises 13 residues. V lost 5 bases, J lost 1 base, and 9 bases lay in between. Germline assignment: CDR1 MGHDK and CDR2 SYGVNS. The CDR3 reads CASSPTGSYEQYV. The CDR3 DNA reads TGTGCCAGCAGTCCTACAGGGTCCTACGAGCAGTACGTC.

This CDR3 reads CASSPPGQATGELFF. Here the CDR3 DNA reads TGTGCCAGCAGTCCCCCGGGACAGGCAACCGGGGAGCTGTTTTTT. V and J are TRBV6-2 or TRBV6-3 and TRBJ2-2; 8 nucleotides line up with TRBD1. The length of the CDR3 is 15 residues. The germline gives CDR1 MNHEY, CDR2 SVGEGT. Germline trimming cut 5 bases from V and 5 bases from J; bases unmatched to any gene: 7.

The gene calls are TRBV7-9 and TRBJ1-6, with TRBD1 matching 9 bases. Trimming removed 1 base from V and 3 bases from J; junction bases left unmatched: 1. CDR1 SEHNR and CDR2 FQNEAQ come from the germline V gene (reference sequence). CDR3 length: 16 amino acids. CDR3: CASSLETGGYNSPLHF. The CDR3, as DNA: TGTGCCAGCAGCTTAGAGACAGGGGGCTATAATTCACCCCTCCACTTT. The full variable domain, its missing parts supplied by reference TRBV7-9 and TRBJ1-6, is DTGVSQNPRHKITKRGQNVTFRCDPISEHNRLYWYRQTLGQGPEFLTYFQNEAQLEKSRLLSDRFSAERPKGSFSTLEIQRTEQGDSAMYLCASSLETGGYNSPLHFGNGTRLTVT.

The CDR3 protein is CASSFGQGQFVSEAFF. In nucleotides, the CDR3 is TGTGCCAGCAGCTTCGGACAGGGACAATTTGTATCCGAAGCTTTCTTT. V gene TRBV5-4 combines with J gene TRBJ1-1, with 8 bases fitting TRBD1. With V trimmed by 2 bases and J by 8 bases, 14 bases remained unmatched. This CDR3 is 16 amino acids long. Germline values: CDR1 SGHNT, CDR2 YYREEE (reference sequence).

The rearrangement joins TRBV12-3 or TRBV12-4 to TRBJ1-2, with TRBD1 as a possible D gene (5 bases). V lost 4 bases, J lost 4 bases, and 10 bases lay in between. The CDR3 extends over 13 amino acids. The CDR3 is CASSSREAYGYTF. The DNA for the CDR3 is TGTGCCAGCAGTTCCAGGGAAGCCTATGGCTACACCTTC.

This sequence joins TRBV5-1 and TRBJ1-1, with 7 nucleotides matching TRBD1. This CDR3 region has 14 residues. V lost 5 bases, J lost 1 base, and 5 bases stayed unmatched. Per germline, CDR1 SGHRS and CDR2 YFSETQ. CDR3 loop: CASRAGQQNTEAFF. The CDR3 DNA follows: TGCGCCAGCAGGGCGGGACAGCAGAACACTGAAGCTTTCTTT.

The chain uses TRBV30 and TRBJ1-2, with D perhaps TRBD1 (5 bases). The V gene lost 0 bases and the J gene lost 8 bases, with 16 bases spanning the gap. This CDR3 contains 14 residues. Germline V gene data show CDR1 as GTSNPN and CDR2 as SVGIG (reference sequence). The CDR3 sequence is CAWSVYLDIEGYTF. The CDR3 DNA is TGTGCCTGGAGTGTATACCTGGACATCGAGGGCTACACCTTC.

The V gene is TRBV21-1, the J gene TRBJ2-7; TRBD2 was called by the table and not checked on the DNA. TRBV21-1 is described as a pseudogene. The CDR3 sequence is 16 residues long. The CDR3 is CASSKGGTSGGYEQYV. CDR3 in DNA: TGTGCCAGCAGCAAAGGAGGGACTAGCGGGGGTTACGAGCAGTACGTC.

The rearrangement links TRBV19 to TRBJ1-5, with D possibly matching TRBD1 (5 bases). The CDR3 consists of 15 residues. The germline V gene encodes CDR1 LNHDA and CDR2 SQIVND (reference sequence). The V end lost 3 bases, the J end lost 2 bases, and 11 bases lay between the germline ends. The DNA for the CDR3 is TGTGCCAGTAGTATTTTGTCGGGGGGCAATCAGCCCCAGCATTTT. Translated, it gives CASSILSGGNQPQHF.

The chain employs TRBV5-6 and TRBJ2-7, with D perhaps matching TRBD1 (5 bases). Germline CDR1 SGHDT, CDR2 YYEEEE. This CDR3 is built from 16 residues. V gave up 2 bases and J gave up 0 bases, with 15 bases separating them. CDR3 DNA: TGTGCCAGCAGCTTTATAGAACAGGCCGCCTCCTACGAGCAGTACGTC. This sequence encodes CASSFIEQAASYEQYV.

The V and J genes are TRBV10-2 and TRBJ1-1, with D possibly matching TRBD1 (5 bases). The CDR3 covers 14 residues. The V end lost 3 bases, the J end lost 3 bases, and 11 bases lay between the germline ends. The V gene's germline CDR1 is WSHSY and CDR2 SAAADI. In nucleotides, the CDR3 is TGCGCCAGCAGTGATCAAGGGGCGTACACTGAAGCTTTCTTT. Translation gives CASSDQGAYTEAFF.

The gene calls are TRBV19 and TRBJ1-6, with D perhaps TRBD1 (5 bases). The germline gives CDR1 LNHDA, CDR2 SQIVND (reference sequence). The CDR3 runs 14 residues. V gave up 9 bases and J gave up 7 bases, with 16 bases separating them. As DNA, the CDR3 is TGTGCCAGCTCAGGGTGGGTCGCCAATTCACCCCTCCACTTT. Amino acid sequence: CASSGWVANSPLHF.